The 28 T cell receptor beta chains given below trace back to one sample, sequenced in a study of Ad26.COV2.S vaccination and SARS-CoV-2 variants. Profiling relied on immunoSEQ multiplex PCR, and the TCRdb table lists in-frame clones only, not all of them. The data hold about 350,000 clones, with approximately 86% observed a single time. Specified treatment: approximately 18 received Ad26.COV2.S at low or high dose, single or two shots; about 5 received placebo; per-sample allocation not given. The samples were gathered on day 63 after the first injection of vaccine or placebo. The specimen was peripheral blood, collected in a trial of Ad26.COV2.S vaccine versus placebo. The receptor set was obtained from a person between 18 and 59 years old who received the Ad26.COV2.S COVID-19 vaccine or a placebo.

This clone appeared a single time. The chain uses TRBV5-6 and TRBJ2-5; 8 nucleotides align to TRBD2. In germline, CDR1 is SGHDT, CDR2 YYEEEE. The CDR3 has 14 amino acids. The junction had 4 bases not matched to a gene; V was cut back by 2 bases and J by 4 bases. CDR3 in DNA: TGTGCCAGCAGCTTTTCCCTAGCGGGAGAGACCCAGTACTTC. Encoded protein: CASSFSLAGETQYF.

This chain joins TRBV6-1 and TRBJ1-1; TRBD1 matches 7 bases. The CDR3 consists of 12 residues. Germline values: CDR1 MNHNS, CDR2 SASEGT. V lost 3 bases and J lost 7; bases outside the gene matches: 2. Here the CDR3 reads CASSDTGVEAFF. Written as DNA, the CDR3 is TGTGCCAGCAGTGACACAGGGGTTGAAGCTTTCTTT.

V is TRBV6-1 and J is TRBJ1-2; D not resolved. The CDR3 is made up of 13 amino acids. Germline V gene data show CDR1 as MNHNS and CDR2 as SASEGT. Deletions cut 2 bases from V and 8 bases from J, with 12 bases between. CDR3 protein: CASSETPRWGYTF. The CDR3 DNA follows: TGTGCCAGCAGTGAAACCCCCCGCTGGGGCTACACCTTC.

The chain is built from TRBV28 and TRBJ2-5; 7 bases fit TRBD1. Unmatched junction bases numbered 4, after V lost 4 bases and J lost 5 bases. The CDR3 consists of 13 residues. The germline V gene encodes CDR1 MDHEN and CDR2 SYDVKM. The CDR3 region is CASSSDREETQYF. CDR3 nucleotide sequence: TGTGCCAGCAGTTCCGACAGGGAGGAGACCCAGTACTTC.

This chain joins TRBV5-6 and TRBJ2-3, with 7 bases that match TRBD1. The CDR3 has 17 amino acids. The germline V gene has CDR1 SGHDT and CDR2 YYEEEE. After removal of 0 bases from V and 2 bases from J, the junction contained 9 bases not matched to a gene. CDR3 coding DNA: TGTGCCAGCAGCTTGGTCTCGGGACAGCCGAACACAGATACGCAGTATTTT. It codes for CASSLVSGQPNTDTQYF.

The CDR3 protein is CASSFYPGPSDEQFF. The CDR3 DNA reads TGTGCCAGCAGCTTCTACCCGGGGCCATCAGATGAGCAGTTCTTC. The rearrangement links TRBV5-4 to TRBJ2-1; D tentatively fits TRBD1 or TRBD2 (5 bases each). The CDR3 runs 15 residues. Germline V gene sequence: CDR1 SGHNT, CDR2 YYREEE (reference sequence). V was trimmed by 2 bases and J by 8 bases, leaving 17 bases between them.

This chain connects TRBV7-9 to TRBJ2-1; possible D gene TRBD1, 6 bases. The CDR3 has 17 residues. From germline, CDR1 is SEHNR and CDR2 FQNEAQ (reference sequence). Trimming removed 5 bases from V and 2 bases from J, with 19 bases in between. Here the CDR3 reads CASSPKGSQGPYNEQFF. The CDR3 coding sequence is TGTGCCAGCAGCCCTAAGGGGTCACAGGGACCCTACAATGAGCAGTTCTTC.

The chain couples TRBV5-1 to TRBJ2-5, with 7 bases fitting TRBD1. The CDR3 contains 13 residues. CDR1 is SGHRS and CDR2 is YFSETQ in the germline V gene. Trimming cost V 0 bases and J 9 bases; bases outside gene matches: 5. CDR3 sequence: CASSLETDRAQYF. The DNA of the CDR3 is TGCGCCAGCAGCTTGGAAACCGACAGGGCCCAGTACTTC.

V usage is TRBV29-1 and J usage is TRBJ2-1; the D is unclear. Germline values: CDR1 SQVTM, CDR2 ANQGSEA. V shed 3 bases and J shed 5 bases, with 8 bases lying between them. The CDR3 is 12 amino acids. The CDR3 sequence is CSVEDGHNEQFF. DNA of the CDR3: TGCAGCGTTGAGGACGGGCACAATGAGCAGTTCTTC.

The chain links TRBV10-3 to TRBJ1-5, with D possibly being TRBD1 (6 bases). V gave up 8 bases and J gave up 4 bases, with 12 bases separating them. Per the germline V gene, CDR1 is ENHRY and CDR2 is SYGVKD. The CDR3 covers 13 residues. CDR3 protein: CAIGGEENQPQHF. CDR3 DNA sequence: TGTGCCATCGGGGGCGAGGAGAATCAGCCCCAGCATTTT.

In this sample, this clone turned up once. The chain is built from TRBV9 and TRBJ2-7, with D perhaps given as TRBD1 or TRBD2 (5 bases each). Per the germline V gene, CDR1 is SGDLS and CDR2 is YYNGEE. This CDR3 is 15 amino acids long. V lost 0 bases and J lost 4, with 14 bases in between. CDR3 protein: CASSVGVGELYEQYF. The CDR3 nucleotides are TGTGCCAGCAGCGTAGGGGTGGGGGAGTTATACGAGCAGTACTTC. The variable domain in full, with the rest retrieved from reference TRBV9 and TRBJ2-7, is DSGVTQTPKHLITATGQRVTLRCSPRSGDLSVYWYQQSLDQGLQFLIQYYNGEERAKGNILERFSAQQFPDLHSELNLSSLELGDSALYFCASSVGVGELYEQYFGPGTRLTVT.

In its sample, this clone was seen once. The chain links TRBV5-1 to TRBJ2-7, with TRBD2 identical over 16 bases. This CDR3 contains 16 residues. V lost 4 bases to trimming and J lost 5 bases; unmatched junction nucleotides: 6. Germline assignment: CDR1 SGHRS and CDR2 YFSETQ. The CDR3 protein is CASSPGLAGGPHEQYF. CDR3 DNA sequence: TGCGCCAGCAGCCCGGGACTAGCGGGAGGGCCCCACGAGCAGTACTTC. The full variable domain, with the rest looked up from reference TRBV5-1 and TRBJ2-7, is KAGVTQTPRYLIKTRGQQVTLSCSPISGHRSVSWYQQTPGQGLQFLFEYFSETQRNKGNFPGRFSGRQFSNSRSEMNVSTLELGDSALYLCASSPGLAGGPHEQYFGPGTRLTVT.

The chain employs TRBV5-4 and TRBJ2-6; D unclear. Germline assignment: CDR1 SGHNT and CDR2 YYREEE (reference sequence). The CDR3 runs 14 residues. Deletions cut 5 bases from V and 0 bases from J, with 6 bases between. The CDR3 bases are TGTGCCAGCAGACCGAGCTCTGGGGCCAACGTCCTGACTTTC. Its protein product is CASRPSSGANVLTF.

The chain links TRBV7-2 to TRBJ2-5; 9 nucleotides line up with TRBD2. CDR1 is SGHTA and CDR2 is FQGNSA in the germline V gene. The CDR3 covers 15 residues. The ends lost 1 base at V and 3 bases at J; junction bases unmatched: 3. DNA of the CDR3: TGTGCCAGCAGCTTAGGGTTAGCGGGGGAAGAGACCCAGTACTTC. Encoded protein: CASSLGLAGEETQYF.

The rearrangement uses TRBV4-1 and TRBJ1-2; no definite D call. This CDR3 region has 15 residues. The V end was cut by 1 base, the J end by 3 bases, with 12 bases between. Germline-derived CDR1 and CDR2 are MGHRA and YSYEKL. This CDR3 is CASSQVSPEDYGYTF. The DNA for the CDR3 is TGCGCCAGCAGCCAAGTTTCACCGGAGGACTATGGCTACACCTTC.

The chain couples TRBV28 to TRBJ2-2; D possibly uses TRBD1 or TRBD2 (6 bases each). This CDR3 comprises 16 residues. CDR1 MDHEN and CDR2 SYDVKM come from the germline V gene. The V end was cut by 2 bases, the J end by 3 bases, with 13 bases between. CDR3 DNA sequence: TGTGCCAGCAGTTTAGTTTCGGGGGCCTACACCGGGGAGCTGTTTTTT. Translating gives CASSLVSGAYTGELFF.

J is TRBJ2-7 and V is TRBV28; 7 bases match TRBD1. This CDR3 has 15 residues. V gave up 3 bases and J gave up 4 bases; unmatched junction bases: 9. Per germline, CDR1 MDHEN and CDR2 SYDVKM. This CDR3 is CASSFGATGDYEQYF. The CDR3, as DNA: TGTGCCAGCAGTTTTGGGGCTACAGGGGATTACGAGCAGTACTTC.

V usage is TRBV18 and J usage is TRBJ1-2; TRBD1 matches at 12 bases. V lost 8 bases and J lost 6; bases outside the gene matches: 4. This CDR3 spans 13 amino acids. Germline V gives CDR1 KGHSH, CDR2 LQKENI. In DNA, the CDR3 is TGTGCCAGCGGGGACAGGGGGCTTGATGGCTACACCTTC. It yields the protein CASGDRGLDGYTF.

This chain uses TRBV5-1 with TRBJ2-5; 7 bases match TRBD2. The length of the CDR3 is 16 residues. V shed 0 bases and J 0 bases; nucleotides not matched to a gene: 5. Looked up from germline, CDR1 is SGHRS and CDR2 is YFSETQ. CDR3: CASSLVSSGNQETQYF. CDR3 in DNA: TGCGCCAGCAGCTTGGTGTCTAGCGGAAACCAAGAGACCCAGTACTTC.

The chain couples TRBV4-3 to TRBJ2-7, with a weak D call TRBD1 (5 bases). Germline V CDR1 and CDR2: LGHNA, YSLEER. Trimming pared 3 bases from V and 1 base from J, leaving 13 bases between. This CDR3 is 15 amino acids long. In nucleotides, the CDR3 is TGCGCCAGCAGCCATCTGTGGGGCGAATCCTACGAGCAGTACTTC. Amino acid sequence: CASSHLWGESYEQYF.

This clone turned up a few times. The same CDR3 also results from other DNA sequences found in this sample. The J gene is TRBJ1-1, the V gene TRBV7-9; D may be TRBD1 (5 bases). The CDR3 contains 13 residues. V gave up 3 bases and J gave up 1 base, with 6 bases separating them. In germline, CDR1 is SEHNR, CDR2 FQNEAQ (reference sequence). The CDR3 nucleotides read TGTGCCAGCAGCTTCCAGGGGAACACTGAAGCTTTCTTT. This gives the protein CASSFQGNTEAFF.

The chain carries TRBV12-3 or TRBV12-4 and TRBJ2-7, with D perhaps matching TRBD2 (5 bases). This CDR3 is built from 12 residues. V was clipped by 5 bases and J by 3 bases, with 8 bases between them. The CDR3 bases are TGTGCCAGCAGTAACGAGGGCTACGAGCAGTACTTC. This sequence encodes CASSNEGYEQYF.

The CDR3: CASSGQKNTEAFF. In DNA, the CDR3 is TGTGCCAGCTCAGGGCAGAAGAACACTGAAGCTTTCTTT. The V call is TRBV18, the J call TRBJ1-1; no reliable D call. Germline lookup yields CDR1 KGHSH and CDR2 LQKENI. Trimming pared 5 bases from V and 1 base from J, leaving 8 bases between. There are 13 residues in the CDR3.

V gene TRBV10-3 combines with J gene TRBJ1-2; no definite D call. This CDR3 region has 13 residues. Trimming removed 2 bases from V and 8 bases from J, with 12 bases in between. The germline CDR1 and CDR2 sequences are ENHRY and SYGVKD. CDR3 nucleotides: TGTGCCATCAGTGAGAGGCTGGGGTACGGCTACACCTTC. This encodes CAISERLGYGYTF.

The count of this clone is one. V is TRBV7-2 and J is TRBJ2-7, with 7 nucleotides matching TRBD2. CDR3 length equals 16 residues. Germline-derived CDR1 and CDR2 are SGHTA and FQGNSA. V gave up 7 bases and J gave up 1 base; unmatched junction bases: 13. Written as DNA, the CDR3 is TGTGCCAGCACCGTGGGGGAGCGGGGAAGGTCCTACGAGCAGTACTTC. Its protein product is CASTVGERGRSYEQYF.

This clone was counted between two and nine times. This sequence joins TRBV3-1 (or the pseudogene TRBV3-2) and TRBJ2-1; D gene ambiguous. The length of the CDR3 is 13 residues. Germline-derived CDR1 and CDR2 are LGHDT and YNNKEL (reference sequence). Between the trimmed V and J ends, which lost 0 bases and 6 bases, there was a span of 6 bases. DNA of the CDR3: TGTGCCAGCAGCCAAGATCTGCGCAATGAGCAGTTCTTC. This codes for CASSQDLRNEQFF.

In the case of this clone: Different DNA sequences within this sample yield the same CDR3. V is TRBV7-3 and J is TRBJ1-1; unclear D gene. V was trimmed by 2 bases and J by 1 base, leaving 5 bases between them. The CDR3 contains 13 residues. Germline lookup yields CDR1 SGHTA and CDR2 FQGTGA. The CDR3 spells CASSLGQNTEAFF. Written as DNA, the CDR3 is TGTGCCAGCAGCTTAGGGCAGAACACTGAAGCTTTCTTT.

V gene TRBV29-1 combines with J gene TRBJ2-5; D possibly matches TRBD1 or TRBD2 (6 bases each). This CDR3 is 12 amino acids long. The ends were cut back, 8 bases at V and 5 bases at J, with 15 bases in the middle. Germline V gene data show CDR1 as SQVTM and CDR2 as ANQGSEA. The CDR3 loop reads CSTSRGRETQYF. DNA for the CDR3: TGCAGCACCTCTCGGGGGCGGGAGACCCAGTACTTC.